The 27 T cell receptor beta chains in this list originate from one sample, sequenced in a study of blood T cells in healthy people across ages. A second PCR of about 7 to 11 cycles used a sample-barcoded 5' primer and a J-beta primer mix. TCRdb fed the 5' RACE reads into MiXCR, producing one record per CDR3 protein. The sample shows about 640,000 distinct CDR3 sequences, roughly 58% of them seen only once. The sample taken for sequencing was blood. The receptors originated from a man in his 60s in good health.

V gene TRBV5-1 combines with J gene TRBJ2-1; 8 bases line up with TRBD2. This CDR3 is built from 15 residues. V shed 4 bases, J shed 7 bases, and the junction held 10 bases outside the gene matches. CDR1 is SGHRS and CDR2 is YFSETQ in the germline V gene. The CDR3 loop reads CASSPGLGGVNEQFF. CDR3 DNA sequence: TGCGCCAGCAGCCCGGGACTAGGGGGGGTTAATGAGCAGTTCTTC.

In DNA form, the CDR3 reads TGTGCCAGCAGTTACCGCGGTAACGGGGGGTTCGAGCAGTACTTC. This translates into CASSYRGNGGFEQYF. The chain has TRBV6-2 or TRBV6-3 and TRBJ2-7, with TRBD2 matching over 7 bases. The length of the CDR3 is 15 residues. CDR1 and CDR2 from the germline V gene are MNHEY and SVGEGT. The ends lost 2 bases at V and 6 bases at J; junction bases unmatched: 10.

This chain joins TRBV7-2 and TRBJ1-2, with TRBD1 matching 10 bases. The ends lost 3 bases at V and 4 bases at J; junction bases unmatched: 5. The CDR3 is 15 residues long. Germline CDR1 and CDR2: SGHTA and FQGNSA. This CDR3 reads CASSFQTGGLYGYTF. In DNA, the CDR3 is TGTGCCAGCAGCTTCCAGACAGGGGGCCTCTATGGCTACACCTTC.

The chain is built from TRBV20-1 and TRBJ2-3; 8 bases map to TRBD1. Germline CDR1 and CDR2: DFQATT and SNEGSKA (reference sequence). J gave up 0 bases and V 6 bases, and 5 bases lay outside the gene matches. The CDR3 loop spans 14 amino acids. The CDR3 spells CSASDRASTDTQYF. In DNA, the CDR3 is TGCAGTGCATCGGACAGGGCAAGCACAGATACGCAGTATTTT.

The rearrangement joins TRBV2 to TRBJ1-4, with no clear D. This CDR3 spans 12 amino acids. Trimming removed 5 bases from V and 8 bases from J, with 9 bases in between. Germline V CDR1 and CDR2: SNHLY, FYNNEI. The DNA of the CDR3 is TGTGCCAGCAGTACGCGTGAGGAAAAACTGTTTTTT. This encodes CASSTREEKLFF.

J is TRBJ2-5 and V is TRBV6-2 or TRBV6-3, with TRBD2 matching over 15 bases. V lost 2 bases and J lost 7; bases outside the gene matches: 11. CDR1 MNHEY and CDR2 SVGEGT come from the germline V gene. CDR3 size: 18 residues. As DNA, the CDR3 is TGTGCCAGCAGTTACGGCCCGGGACTAGCGGGGGGCCGCGTGACCCAGTACTTC. Its protein is CASSYGPGLAGGRVTQYF.

The rearrangement links TRBV29-1 to TRBJ1-4; maybe TRBD1 (6 bases). This CDR3 spans 13 amino acids. The germline V and J ends were trimmed by 7 bases and 6 bases, with 15 bases remaining between them. Germline assignment: CDR1 SQVTM and CDR2 ANQGSEA. The CDR3 DNA follows: TGCAGCGCCCTACTGGGGGGCCATGAAAAACTGTTTTTT. This sequence encodes CSALLGGHEKLFF.

The V gene is TRBV12-3 or TRBV12-4, the J gene TRBJ2-3; D uncertain. The V end lost 5 bases, the J end lost 0 bases, and 12 bases lay between the germline ends. This CDR3 region has 15 residues. The CDR3, as DNA: TGTGCCAGCAGTACAGTTAGGGCTAGCACAGATACGCAGTATTTT. This gives the protein CASSTVRASTDTQYF.

CDR3 nucleotides: TGTGCCAGCAGCCTGGCAGTTGTGGGTTCCTACAATGAGCAGTTCTTC. Its translation: CASSLAVVGSYNEQFF. The chain links TRBV7-2 to TRBJ2-1; no definite D call. Trimming took 5 bases from V and 1 from J, leaving 15 bases between them. Looked up from germline, CDR1 is SGHTA and CDR2 is FQGNSA. The CDR3 covers 16 residues.

The sample holds one count of this clonotype. The rearrangement links TRBV18 to TRBJ2-3, with 10 positions matching TRBD2. The germline CDR1 and CDR2 sequences are KGHSH and LQKENI. This CDR3 region has 17 residues. Germline trimming cut 1 base from V and 0 bases from J; bases unmatched to any gene: 4. The CDR3 DNA follows: TGTGCCAGCTCACCACAGAAGCGGGGGGGCAGCACAGATACGCAGTATTTT. It yields the protein CASSPQKRGGSTDTQYF.

This clonotype showed up just a few times. J is TRBJ2-1 and V is TRBV20-1, with D possibly being TRBD2 (5 bases). Trimming took 5 bases from V and 5 from J, leaving 13 bases between them. Germline V CDR1 and CDR2: DFQATT, SNEGSKA (reference sequence). This CDR3 is built from 13 residues. As DNA, the CDR3 is TGCAGTGCTCACACCGGACTGAACAATGAGCAGTTCTTC. Translation gives CSAHTGLNNEQFF.

The gene calls are TRBV6-5 and TRBJ2-1, with 8 bases fitting TRBD1. The CDR3 loop spans 16 amino acids. Per the germline V gene, CDR1 is MNHEY and CDR2 is SVGAGI. Losses at the gene ends were 0 bases for V and 13 bases for J; bases not matched to a gene: 14. CDR3 sequence reads: CASSYSSGTGQETQFF. CDR3 nucleotide sequence: TGTGCCAGCAGTTACTCTTCCGGGACAGGACAAGAGACCCAGTTCTTC.

J is TRBJ2-7 and V is TRBV14; 10 bases map to TRBD2. Germline lookup yields CDR1 SGHDN and CDR2 FVKESK. V lost 4 bases, J lost 6 bases, and 9 bases stayed unmatched. The CDR3 extends over 15 amino acids. The CDR3 DNA follows: TGTGCCAGCAGCCCGCTCCTCCAGCGGGGGGGCGAGCAGTACTTC. Its translation: CASSPLLQRGGEQYF.

CDR3 sequence: CASSLDRGISPLHF. Written as DNA, the CDR3 is TGTGCCAGCAGTTTAGATCGGGGGATCTCACCCCTCCACTTT. The chain has TRBV28 and TRBJ1-6, with D perhaps matching TRBD1 (5 bases). CDR1 MDHEN and CDR2 SYDVKM come from the germline V gene. Between the trimmed V and J ends, which lost 2 bases and 10 bases, there was a span of 12 bases. The CDR3 extends over 14 amino acids.

CDR3 protein: CASSLETGLYGYTF. The CDR3 nucleotides read TGTGCCAGCAGCTTAGAAACAGGTCTCTATGGCTACACCTTC. The rearrangement uses TRBV7-9 and TRBJ1-2, with D possibly being TRBD1 (5 bases). Germline values: CDR1 SEHNR, CDR2 FQNEAQ (reference sequence). This CDR3 has 14 amino acids. V dropped 1 base and J dropped 4 bases, with 10 bases sitting between them. The variable domain in full, with the rest retrieved from reference TRBV7-9 and TRBJ1-2, is DTGVSQNPRHKITKRGQNVTFRCDPISEHNRLYWYRQTLGQGPEFLTYFQNEAQLEKSRLLSDRFSAERPKGSFSTLEIQRTEQGDSAMYLCASSLETGLYGYTFGSGTRLTVV.

This sequence joins TRBV5-1 and TRBJ2-5; 7 nucleotides agree with TRBD2. Losses at the gene ends were 1 base for V and 0 bases for J; bases not matched to a gene: 3. CDR1 SGHRS and CDR2 YFSETQ come from the germline V gene. The CDR3 has 15 residues. The CDR3 here is CASSLWGGNQETQYF. As DNA, the CDR3 is TGCGCCAGCAGCTTGTGGGGGGGGAACCAAGAGACCCAGTACTTC.

This sequence joins TRBV2 and TRBJ2-2; D is ambiguous. Germline CDR1 reads SNHLY; CDR2 reads FYNNEI. V shed 7 bases and J shed 0 bases, with 9 bases lying between them. The CDR3 has 14 residues. The CDR3 DNA follows: TGTGCCAGCAAGCCAGCACCGAACACCGGGGAGCTGTTTTTT. It is translated as CASKPAPNTGELFF.

J is TRBJ2-3 and V is TRBV6-6; 8 nucleotides line up with TRBD1. In germline, CDR1 is MNHNY, CDR2 SVGAGI (reference sequence). The CDR3 has 15 amino acids. The J segment lost 0 bases and the V segment lost 5 bases, leaving 4 bases of the junction unmatched. The CDR3 sequence is CASSGTGDSTDTQYF. The CDR3 nucleotides are TGTGCCAGCAGTGGGACAGGAGACAGCACAGATACGCAGTATTTT.

The chain is built from TRBV3-1 and TRBJ2-2; 15 bases align to TRBD2. The CDR3 covers 18 residues. J lost 4 bases, V lost 0 bases, and 3 bases had no gene match. CDR1 is LGHDT and CDR2 is YNNKEL in the germline V gene (reference sequence). The CDR3 nucleotides are TGTGCCAGCAGCCAAGAGGGACTAGCGGGGGGTGGCACCGGGGAGCTGTTTTTT. It codes for CASSQEGLAGGGTGELFF.

The chain links TRBV15 to TRBJ2-4; D is possibly TRBD2 (5 bases). The assigned J gene may be wrong: the sequence end matches TRBJ2-5 better. CDR3 size: 15 residues. Germline V CDR1 and CDR2: LNHNV, YYDKDF (reference sequence). CDR3 amino acids: CATSRDSVAGETQYF. The CDR3 region has the DNA TGTGCCACCAGCAGAGATAGTGTGGCGGGAGAGACCCAGTACTTC.

With respect to this clonotype: At one of its ends the junction is not consistent with the germline gene, which may arise from a read error. This chain connects TRBV11-2 to TRBJ1-2, with a weak D call TRBD1 (6 bases). This CDR3 has 16 amino acids. Germline values: CDR1 SGHAT, CDR2 FQNNGV. In nucleotides, the CDR3 is TGTGCCAGCAGCTCCATACAATGGGGGCGGAAGGGTGGCCACACCTTC. Its protein product is CASSSIQWGRKGGHTF.

This chain uses TRBV9 with TRBJ2-7, with 11 bases that match TRBD1. The DNA end is a closer match to TRBJ2-5, so the J assignment may be wrong. The CDR3 is 16 amino acids. Germline CDR1 is SGDLS and CDR2 is YYNGEE. DNA for the CDR3: TGTGCCAGCAGCGAATGGACAGGGGGCGTCAGGGAGACCCAGTACTTC. Translated, it gives CASSEWTGGVRETQYF.

There are a few counts of this clonotype. V usage is TRBV5-5 and J usage is TRBJ2-4; D remains unclear. The CDR3 extends over 15 amino acids. Germline values: CDR1 SGHKS, CDR2 YYEKEE (reference sequence). V dropped 0 bases and J dropped 3 bases, with 10 bases sitting between them. CDR3 region: CASSLEPGGKNIQYF. CDR3 sequence (DNA): TGTGCCAGCAGCTTGGAGCCGGGCGGCAAAAACATTCAGTACTTC.

This clonotype was observed a handful of times. The chain recombines TRBV5-1 with TRBJ1-2; the match to TRBD1 covers 7 bases. The CDR3 extends over 14 amino acids. CDR1 and CDR2 (germline): SGHRS, YFSETQ. V gave up 4 bases and J gave up 2 bases; unmatched junction bases: 5. CDR3 sequence (DNA): TGCGCCAGCAGCCGACAGGGACAGAACTATGGCTACACCTTC. Protein sequence: CASSRQGQNYGYTF.

This clonotype was seen many times. The rearrangement joins TRBV6-1 to TRBJ2-6, with a weak D call TRBD1 (6 bases). The germline V gene encodes CDR1 MNHNS and CDR2 SASEGT. This CDR3 is built from 16 residues. V was cut by 0 bases and J by 5 bases, with 11 bases left in between. Here the CDR3 reads CASSEANRVRANVLTF. The DNA for the CDR3 is TGTGCCAGCAGTGAAGCGAACAGGGTGAGGGCCAACGTCCTGACTTTC.

The chain couples TRBV12-3 or TRBV12-4 to TRBJ2-4, with 8 bases lining up with TRBD1. The CDR3 is 11 residues long. The J segment lost 13 bases and the V segment lost 6 bases, leaving 5 bases of the junction unmatched. The CDR3 region has the DNA TGTGCCAGCAGCAGGACAGGGAAGCAGTACTTC. Its protein product is CASSRTGKQYF.

The rearrangement links TRBV28 to TRBJ2-4; possibly TRBD1 for D (5 bases). The ends were cut back, 3 bases at V and 2 bases at J, with 11 bases in the middle. CDR3 size: 15 residues. Germline V gives CDR1 MDHEN, CDR2 SYDVKM. The CDR3 DNA sequence: TGTGCCAGCAGTTTTAGGGGCCTATCCAAAAACATTCAGTACTTC. Amino acids: CASSFRGLSKNIQYF.